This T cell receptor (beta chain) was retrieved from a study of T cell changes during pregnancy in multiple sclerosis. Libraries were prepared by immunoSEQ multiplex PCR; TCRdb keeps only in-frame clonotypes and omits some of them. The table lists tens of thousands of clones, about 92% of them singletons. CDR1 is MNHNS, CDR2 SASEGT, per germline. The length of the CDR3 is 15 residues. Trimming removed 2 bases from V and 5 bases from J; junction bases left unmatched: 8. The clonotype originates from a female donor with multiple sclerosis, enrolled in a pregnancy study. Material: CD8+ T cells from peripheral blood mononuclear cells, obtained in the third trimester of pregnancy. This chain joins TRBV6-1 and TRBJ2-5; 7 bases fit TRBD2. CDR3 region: CASSEYLGGEETQYF. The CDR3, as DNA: TGTGCCAGCAGTGAATACCTGGGGGGGGAGGAGACCCAGTACTTC.